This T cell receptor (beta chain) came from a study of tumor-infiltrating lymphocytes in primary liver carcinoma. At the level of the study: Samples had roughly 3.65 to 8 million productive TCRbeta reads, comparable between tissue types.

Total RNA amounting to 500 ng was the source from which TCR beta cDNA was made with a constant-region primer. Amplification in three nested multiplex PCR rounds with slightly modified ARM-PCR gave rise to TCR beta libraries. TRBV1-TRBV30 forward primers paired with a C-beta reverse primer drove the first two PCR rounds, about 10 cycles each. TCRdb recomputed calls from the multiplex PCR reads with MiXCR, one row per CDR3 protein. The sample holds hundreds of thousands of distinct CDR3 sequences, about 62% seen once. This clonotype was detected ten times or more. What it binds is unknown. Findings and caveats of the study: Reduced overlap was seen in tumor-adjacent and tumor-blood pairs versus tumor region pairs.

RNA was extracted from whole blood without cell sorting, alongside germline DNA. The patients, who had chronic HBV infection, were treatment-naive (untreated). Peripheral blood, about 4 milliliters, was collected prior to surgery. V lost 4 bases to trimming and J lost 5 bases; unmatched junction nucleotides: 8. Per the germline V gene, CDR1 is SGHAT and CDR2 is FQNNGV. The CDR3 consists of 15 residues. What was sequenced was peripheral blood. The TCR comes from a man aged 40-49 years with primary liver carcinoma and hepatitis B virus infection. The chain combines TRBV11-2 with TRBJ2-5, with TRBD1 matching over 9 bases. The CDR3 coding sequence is TGTGCCAGCAGCTGGGACAGGGAAGGGAGGGAGACCCAGTACTTC. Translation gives CASSWDREGRETQYF.